This T cell receptor (beta chain) is drawn from a study of blood T cell repertoires in COVID-19. In the study overall: Italy, Spain and the United States were the sources of the convalescent and acute COVID-19 samples. The analysed material was cDNA or gDNA that came from T cells, B-cell-depleted T cells, or PBMCs.

Original data processing: Reference gene primer amplification gave nucleated cell count estimates. Clones were read by immunoSEQ multiplex PCR, and TCRdb kept only the in-frame ones, dropping some. For V, J and clone size, that table is used; D and trimming come from the DNA. The profile covers some 150,000 clones, with 80% to 90% appearing a single time and around 1.1% taken by the ten largest. Germline loops: CDR1 SGHRS, CDR2 YFSETQ. V was clipped by 5 bases and J by 0 bases, with 11 bases between them. This CDR3 comprises 14 residues. The material sequenced was peripheral blood. This clonotype was obtained from a man in his forties with acute or convalescent COVID-19. The chain has TRBV5-1 and TRBJ1-1, with D possibly TRBD1 on 5 matching bases. This CDR3 is CASRPSGLNTEAFF. The CDR3, as DNA: TGCGCCAGCAGGCCGTCAGGGTTGAACACTGAAGCTTTCTTT. The entire variable domain, with the rest obtained from reference TRBV5-1 and TRBJ1-1, is as follows: KAGVTQTPRYLIKTRGQQVTLSCSPISGHRSVSWYQQTPGQGLQFLFEYFSETQRNKGNFPGRFSGRQFSNSRSEMNVSTLELGDSALYLCASRPSGLNTEAFFGQGTRLTVV.